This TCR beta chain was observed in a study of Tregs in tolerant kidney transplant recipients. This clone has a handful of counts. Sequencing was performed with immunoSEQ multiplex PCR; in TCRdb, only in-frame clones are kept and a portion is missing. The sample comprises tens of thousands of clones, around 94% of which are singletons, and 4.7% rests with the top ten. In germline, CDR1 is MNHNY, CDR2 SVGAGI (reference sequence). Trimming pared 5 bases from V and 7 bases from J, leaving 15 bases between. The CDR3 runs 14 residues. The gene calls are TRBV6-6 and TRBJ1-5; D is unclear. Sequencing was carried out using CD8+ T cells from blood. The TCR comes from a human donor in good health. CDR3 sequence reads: CASSNPGVSQPQHF. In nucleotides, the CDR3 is TGTGCCAGCAGTAATCCCGGGGTAAGCCAGCCCCAGCATTTT.